This T cell receptor (beta chain) comes out of a study of a mutant IDH1 vaccine in newly diagnosed glioma (dated by TCRdb to 2020 to 2022). About the full investigation: Eight vaccinations were administered to patients in weeks 1, 3, 5, 7, 11, 15, 19 and 23, corresponding to visits V03 through V10. Peripheral blood was drawn at six visits: V03 (baseline), V05, V07, V10, V12 and V13. Longitudinal TCRB deep sequencing was performed for roughly 24 treated patients wherever samples were available for exploratory analyses. In the chemotherapy-containing groups, vaccination started alongside temozolomide cycles, whereas in patients who had radiotherapy alone it started 4-6 weeks after radiotherapy. Of the 30 to 35 treated patients, around 60% were male and around 38% were female, and a mean age of about 37 years was recorded. Before enrollment, patients had received standard therapy of radiotherapy alone, temozolomide alone, or radiochemotherapy with temozolomide; most received the combination.

The sample's time point label, in plain terms: week 11, during vaccination. Each vaccine dose, consisting of 300 ug of a 20-mer mutant IDH1 peptide in Montanide, was administered subcutaneously with topical imiquimod. All donors had newly diagnosed IDH1-mutant astrocytomas of WHO grade 3 or 4 that showed loss of nuclear ATRX. The samples were drawn from NOA16, a multicentre, single-arm, open-label phase I trial in Germany that tested a mutant IDH1 peptide vaccine in humans for the first time. Genomic DNA for TCRB sequencing was extracted from EDTA blood using the DNeasy Blood and Tissue Kit. As regards this clone: The specificity of this receptor is unknown. No base qualities exist here, and no much larger clone lies one base off it.

Results and caveats for the whole study, not just this receptor: According to the authors, sample limitations meant that analyses of patient blood samples could not be reproduced. Selection of PBMC samples for TCRB deep sequencing was based on availability. Immune responses induced by the vaccine were seen in around 94% of patients across multiple MHC alleles. Changes in the top peripheral T cell clonotypes picked up by TCRB sequencing did not appear to be linked to pseudoprogression.

Receptor amplification or capture employed the immunoSEQ multiplex PCR assay. Rearranged TCR beta chain sequences were amplified using the hsTCRB Kit according to the manufacturer's protocol. Sequencing of TCRB libraries was carried out on an Illumina MiSeq. As for the original processing: The proprietary platform of the kit vendor was used for demultiplexing, trimming and gene mapping. In its TCRdb copy, this immuneACCESS table keeps in-frame sequences only and misses some clones. Where compared with another copy, unresolved V genes explain less than half of these, and the others have no known cause. V, J and clone size reflect that table, while D and trimming were determined from the DNA. This sample has 30,000 to 40,000 clones in its table, and roughly 84% of those were observed once. 2.2% of the sample goes to the ten largest clones. The receptor comes from a man aged 35-49 years with glioma. Sample: PBMCs, taken from a glioma patient whose treatment included an IDH1 peptide vaccine.

The CDR3 here reads CASSPPGLPYEQYF. The DNA reads as follows: TGTGCCAGCTCACCGCCGGGACTTCCATACGAGCAGTACTTC. This sequence uses TRBV18 and TRBJ2-7; possibly the D gene is TRBD2, per 6 matching bases. Per the germline V gene, KGHSH is the CDR1 and LQKENI is the CDR2. Counted from cysteine to phenylalanine, this CDR3 has 14 amino acids. The CDR3 DNA has 42 bases and is translated from base 1. Relative to germline, V is 3 bases shorter and J is 4 bases shorter, with 13 bases between their ends.